A selection of T cell receptor beta chains follows, all from one sample in a study of T cell repertoires in cytomegalovirus infection. MiXCR, applied by TCRdb to the reads, yields one record per CDR3 protein. The repertoire consists of over 200,000 distinct CDR3 sequences, with roughly an eighth occurring once and the leading ten covering roughly 8.7%. Sequences were obtained from PBMCs. These receptor sequences come from a human donor in good health (CMV status not recorded). Some clones in this sample may be carry-over from other donors' samples. The CDR3 runs from the conserved cysteine through the conserved F or W. Each record gives: D gene, clone size, J gene, V gene, CDR3 DNA, CDR3 protein. A D gene is named only where the DNA matches it firmly. The size of a clone is reported for some rows only, either as once, few or many, or as a class for expanded clones.

>TRBD1|many|TRBJ2-1|TRBV6-1
TGTGCCACCCGACGACAGGGATCAAACAATGAGCAGTTCTTC
CATRRQGSNNEQFF
>TRBD2|few|TRBJ2-7|TRBV2
TGTGCCAGCAGTACTAGCGGGGGGGCCTACGAGCAGTACTTC
CASSTSGGAYEQYF
>-|-|TRBJ2-1|TRBV2
TGTGCCAGCAGTGACCCCCTTTCAGAGTTATTTTCCTACAATGAGCAGTTCTTC
CASSDPLSELFSYNEQFF
>-|many|TRBJ1-5|TRBV6-2/TRBV6-3
TGTGCCAGCATGGGCTATAGCAATCAGCCCCAGCATTTT
CASMGYSNQPQHF
>TRBD1|many|TRBJ1-6|TRBV7-9
TGTGCCAGCAGCTCTCGACAGGGAACGAATTCACCCCTCCACTTT
CASSSRQGTNSPLHF
>TRBD1|many|TRBJ2-7|TRBV29-1
TGCAGCGCTCACAGGGGGACGGACGAGCAGTACTTC
CSAHRGTDEQYF
>TRBD1|many|TRBJ1-1|TRBV7-9
TGTGCCAGCAGCTTAGTCAGGGGGCAAGCTGAAGCTTTCTTT
CASSLVRGQAEAFF
>TRBD2|-|TRBJ2-1|TRBV28
TGTGCCAACAGTTTTTTTTGGGCGGGGGAAAACAATGAGCAGTTCTTC
CANSFFWAGENNEQFF
>TRBD1|-|TRBJ2-1|TRBV5-1
TGCGCCAGCTCACCGACAGGGGGTGAGCAGTTCTTC
CASSPTGGEQFF
>-|-|TRBJ2-1|TRBV18
TGTGCCAGCTCACGCTCCGTGGGTAGCTACAATGAGCAGTTCTTC
CASSRSVGSYNEQFF
>-|few|TRBJ1-5|TRBV29-1
TGCAGCGCGTTAACAGGCTGGGGACAGCCCCAGCATTTT
CSALTGWGQPQHF
>TRBD1|many|TRBJ1-1|TRBV6-5
TGTGCCAGCAGTTACCGTCGGACAGGGGGAATGAACACTGAAGCTTTCTTT
CASSYRRTGGMNTEAFF
>-|-|TRBJ1-1|TRBV29-1
TGCAGCGTATTAGGGGCTGAAGCTTTCTTT
CSVLGAEAFF